Shown below are 10 T cell receptor beta chains from a single sample sequenced in a study of blood T cell repertoires in COVID-19. Libraries were prepared by immunoSEQ multiplex PCR; TCRdb keeps only in-frame clonotypes and omits some of them. The sample yields 200,000 to 250,000 clones, around 85% seen once. What was sequenced was peripheral blood. These receptors originate from a woman in her 70s with COVID-19, enrolled during active disease.

The chain combines TRBV6-5 with TRBJ1-5; no definite D call. The V end was cut by 6 bases, the J end by 5 bases, with 14 bases between. The V gene's germline CDR1 is MNHEY and CDR2 SVGAGI. The CDR3 has 14 amino acids. CDR3 coding DNA: TGTGCCAGCAGCCGTCAGCCGGACTATCAGCCCCAGCATTTT. It specifies CASSRQPDYQPQHF.

This chain links TRBV6-2 or TRBV6-3 with TRBJ1-5; 9 positions agree with TRBD1. Trimming removed 2 bases from V and 2 bases from J; junction bases left unmatched: 7. Germline CDR1 is MNHEY and CDR2 is SVGEGT. CDR3 length: 17 residues. The CDR3 region is CASSYRGTGYGNQPQHF. The CDR3 nucleotides read TGTGCCAGCAGTTACCGAGGGACAGGGTATGGCAATCAGCCCCAGCATTTT.

The rearrangement uses TRBV4-3 and TRBJ1-2, with D uncertain. V lost 1 base to trimming and J lost 6 bases, with 12 bases between them. Looked up from germline, CDR1 is LGHNA and CDR2 is YSLEER. This CDR3 is 14 amino acids long. The CDR3 bases are TGCGCCAGCAGCCAAGGGGCTCGAGCGGATGGCTACACCTTC. The encoded protein is CASSQGARADGYTF.

V and J are TRBV3-1 (or the pseudogene TRBV3-2) and TRBJ2-5; 7 nucleotides match TRBD2. Unmatched junction bases numbered 11, after V lost 5 bases and J lost 5 bases. Germline V gives CDR1 LGHDT, CDR2 YNNKEL (reference sequence). This CDR3 comprises 15 residues. DNA for the CDR3: TGTGCCAGCAGCTCCCGGGACGGGGAGGGGGAGACCCAGTACTTC. Translation gives CASSSRDGEGETQYF.

The chain carries TRBV19 and TRBJ2-7; 9 nucleotides align to TRBD1. CDR1 and CDR2 (germline): LNHDA, SQIVND (reference sequence). J was trimmed by 3 bases and V by 4 bases; bases with no gene match: 7. CDR3 length equals 15 residues. In DNA, the CDR3 is TGTGCCAGTAGTACCGGGACAGGGACGCTCTACGAGCAGTACTTC. Its protein is CASSTGTGTLYEQYF.

The chain recombines TRBV27 with TRBJ1-3, with a weak D call TRBD1 (5 bases). CDR3 size: 13 residues. Germline lookup yields CDR1 MNHEY and CDR2 SMNVEV (reference sequence). V lost 6 bases to trimming and J lost 3 bases, with 9 bases between them. CDR3 sequence: CASSWTSGNTIYF. DNA for the CDR3: TGTGCCAGCAGCTGGACAAGTGGAAACACCATATATTTT.

The chain couples TRBV5-1 to TRBJ2-2; tentative D call: TRBD2 (6 bases). The CDR3 has 15 amino acids. Trimming cost V 2 bases and J 0 bases, with 8 bases left between them. The V gene's germline CDR1 is SGHRS and CDR2 YFSETQ. The CDR3 reads CASSFRGTNTGELFF. The CDR3, as DNA: TGCGCCAGCAGCTTTCGGGGGACGAACACCGGGGAGCTGTTTTTT.

V usage is TRBV11-2 and J usage is TRBJ1-5, with D maybe TRBD1 (6 bases). The CDR3 is made up of 14 amino acids. Germline-derived CDR1 and CDR2 are SGHAT and FQNNGV. With 5 bases removed from V and 3 bases from J, the gap between germline ends came to 11 bases. Written as DNA, the CDR3 is TGTGCCAGCAGCCAGGGGCATTCCAATCAGCCCCAGCATTTT. It is translated as CASSQGHSNQPQHF.

The chain uses TRBV14 and TRBJ1-1; D is unclear. The CDR3 runs 15 residues. V gave up 3 bases and J gave up 7 bases, with 18 bases separating them. In germline, CDR1 is SGHDN, CDR2 FVKESK. The CDR3 sequence: CASSQQDMAGIEAFF. The DNA for the CDR3 is TGTGCCAGCAGCCAGCAAGATATGGCCGGGATTGAAGCTTTCTTT. Complete variable domain (other parts from reference TRBV14 and TRBJ1-1): EAGVTQFPSHSVIEKGQTVTLRCDPISGHDNLYWYRRVMGKEIKFLLHFVKESKQDESGMPNNRFLAERTGGTYSTLKVQPAELEDSGVYFCASSQQDMAGIEAFFGQGTRLTVV.

The V call is TRBV6-2 or TRBV6-3, the J call TRBJ1-1; maybe TRBD1 (5 bases). V lost 0 bases to trimming and J lost 4 bases, with 9 bases between them. The CDR3 consists of 14 residues. Germline CDR1 is MNHEY and CDR2 is SVGEGT. The CDR3: CASSYSQDSTEAFF. For the CDR3, the DNA is TGTGCCAGCAGTTACTCTCAAGACAGCACTGAAGCTTTCTTT.